This T cell receptor (beta chain) comes out of a study of follicular helper T cells after annual influenza vaccination (TCRdb year 2017). A note on the overall study: Blood was collected on days 0, 7 and 28 after each seasonal influenza vaccination. To study recall of cTfh clones, some subjects were followed across successive annual vaccinations spanning the 2013-2014, 2014-2015 and 2015-2016 seasons. One week after vaccination, a second recruited cohort of eleven to twelve subjects (Table S1) displayed a similar ICOS+CD38+ cTfh response. Multi-year samples were obtained from six or seven subjects, with two vaccination seasons covered for a few subjects and three seasons covered for two subjects. The 2015 samples were processed right after collection, while the 2013-2014 samples were cryopreserved.

In regard to this clone: Its antigen is currently not known. One base away there is no much larger clone; base qualities are not given.

The full study reports these points: Successive annual vaccinations recalled a recurring oligoclonal ICOS+CD38+ cTfh response that included tetramer and AIM influenza-specific clonotypes. Day 7 ICOS+CD38+ clones were most often found later in ICOS-CD38- cTfh, suggesting that subset may serve as a memory reservoir. ICOS+CD38+ cTfh clonality correlated with the frequency of that population, and its change correlated with the change in circulating plasmablast frequency. In the assessment of influenza clone enrichment, the possibility that the much larger non-cTfh compartments were undersampled could not be ruled out. Productive TCRB sequences were recovered from only roughly 9-21% of analyzed cells, so rare clonotypes could not be sampled.

This specimen's time point label, interpreted: 2014-2015 season, 7 days after vaccination. Adults received seasonal inactivated influenza vaccine (Fluvarix), and TCRB sequencing tracked sorted blood CD4 subsets before and after vaccination. To be eligible, subjects had to live in the community and must not have received influenza vaccine in the previous 6 months. Subjects were excluded for influenza vaccine contraindications, substance abuse, HIV/AIDS, active malignancy, immunomodulatory medication, or active illness such as respiratory infection. At each time point, roughly 35 to 100 mL of blood was collected. Either Ficoll-Paque PLUS or SepMate separation was used to isolate PBMC. CXCR5- memory CD4 T cells were sorted as a comparison non-Tfh subset. Before DNA extraction, cell subsets were sorted from PBMC on a BD FACS Aria. V sheds 4 bases and J sheds 5 bases, leaving 17 bases between their ends. The CDR3 holds 16 amino acids from the cysteine to the phenylalanine. The sequence is cut down to CDR3 DNA, 48 bases in frame from base 1. CDR1 LGHNA and CDR2 YNFKEQ were looked up in the germline V gene.

The library came from the immunoSEQ multiplex PCR assay. Adaptive Biotechnologies handled the TCRB amplification, library preparation, sequencing and preliminary bioinformatics at Survey level resolution. The published analysis was carried out like this. In R, clonality was calculated as 1 minus the normalized Shannon entropy, and the Gini index was computed using the R package ineq. To get the overlap score, the summed counts of shared sequences were divided by the total counts of all sequences in both of the compared samples. Significance of shared clonotypes was assessed by Fisher's exact test, with a theoretical repertoire of 10^7 TCRB sequences assumed. This immuneACCESS table, as held by TCRdb, lists in-frame sequences with V and J called but not all clones. Of the missing ones, under half trace to an unresolved V gene in checked studies; the others have no known cause. D and trimming were read from the DNA, whereas the V and J calls and clone size are those reported in that table. The table for this sample lists 9,500 to 11,000 clones; around 83% of them were counted only once. The leading ten clones occupy about 0.76% of the sample.

The sequence came from an adult who received the influenza vaccine. The sequencing here drew on CXCR5- memory CD4+ T cells sorted from blood, taken 7 days after influenza vaccination. Read against the paper, the sample's cell subset or site label means: CXCR5- memory CD4 T cells. This receptor chain uses TRBV4-2 and TRBJ2-2, with TRBD2 tentatively as D gene (6 bases match). DNA sequence: TGTGCCAGCAGCCTTTACAAGGAGGGTCGGACCGGGGAGCTGTTTTTT. Translated, this gives CASSLYKEGRTGELFF.